This TCR beta chain was obtained from a study of T cell responses to AZD1222 COVID-19 vaccine. Study-wide points: White British donors predominated, females outnumbered males, and clonal diversity was possibly underestimated. The span of vaccine-associated CD4 TCRs extended across spike, with dominance at 160-218 and 743-854. Targets within unmutated variant regions were reportedly found for nearly half of spike-specific TCRs. Only a handful of individuals given AZD1222 were seropositive at baseline.

With regard to this clone: Its target is not known.

The method was immunoSEQ multiplex PCR; TCRdb's version includes in-frame clones alone and lacks a portion of them. The table records 110,000 to 150,000 clones, about 88% of them present only once. Per the germline V gene, CDR1 is SGHNT and CDR2 is YYREEE (reference sequence). This CDR3 is 13 amino acids long. V shed 4 bases and J shed 11 bases, with 18 bases lying between them. The sample was peripheral blood, taken on day 0 of AZD1222 vaccination. The receptor was derived from an adult in good health. The rearrangement links TRBV5-4 to TRBJ1-1; tentative D call: TRBD1 (5 bases). This CDR3 reads CASSPFEAGRAFF. The DNA for the CDR3 is TGTGCCAGCAGCCCCTTCGAGGCAGGGCGGGCTTTCTTT. Using reference TRBV5-4 and TRBJ1-1 for the parts outside the CDR3, the full variable domain is ETGVTQSPTHLIKTRGQQVTLRCSSQSGHNTVSWYQQALGQGPQFIFQYYREEENGRGNFPPRFSGLQFPNYSSELNVNALELDDSALYLCASSPFEAGRAFFGQGTRLTVV.